This TCR beta chain originates from a study of T cells after posttransplantation cyclophosphamide. The study, taken as a whole, reports: Skin or GI-infiltrating T cells shared few TRB sequences with blood. Recipient CMV seropositivity and CMV reactivation strongly tracked TRB clonality. Later post-transplant blood repertoires were often dominated by donor CD8+ memory clones.

The CDR3 has 13 residues. V gave up 5 bases and J gave up 4 bases, with 11 bases separating them. Germline CDR1 SGHRS, CDR2 YFSETQ. The table came from immunoSEQ multiplex PCR; TCRdb's copy has only in-frame clones and leaves some out. The sample gives about 39,000 clones, none seen only once, and the top ten clones hold 4% to 5.5%. The sample holds many counts of this clone. The antigen is unknown. This sequence originates from a woman in her fifties or sixties in good health and a related stem cell transplant donor. The chain combines TRBV5-1 with TRBJ2-3; weak D call: TRBD1 (6 bases). The sample was PBMCs. The CDR3 DNA sequence: TGCGCCAGCAGTCAACAGGGTTCAGATACGCAGTATTTT. The encoded protein is CASSQQGSDTQYF.